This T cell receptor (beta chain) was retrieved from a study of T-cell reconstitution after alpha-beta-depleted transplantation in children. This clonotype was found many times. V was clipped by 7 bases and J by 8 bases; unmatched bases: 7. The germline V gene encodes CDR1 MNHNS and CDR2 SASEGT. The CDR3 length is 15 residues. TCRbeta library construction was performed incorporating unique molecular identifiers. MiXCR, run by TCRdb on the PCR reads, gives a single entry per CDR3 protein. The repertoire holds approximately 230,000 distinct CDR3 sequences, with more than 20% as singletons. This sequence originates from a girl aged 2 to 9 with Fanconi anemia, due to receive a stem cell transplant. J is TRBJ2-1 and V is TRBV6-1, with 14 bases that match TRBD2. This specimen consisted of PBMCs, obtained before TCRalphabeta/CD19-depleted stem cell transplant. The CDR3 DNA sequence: TGTGCCAGCAAGGGACTAGCGGGAGTTGGATATGAGCAGTTCTTC. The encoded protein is CASKGLAGVGYEQFF.